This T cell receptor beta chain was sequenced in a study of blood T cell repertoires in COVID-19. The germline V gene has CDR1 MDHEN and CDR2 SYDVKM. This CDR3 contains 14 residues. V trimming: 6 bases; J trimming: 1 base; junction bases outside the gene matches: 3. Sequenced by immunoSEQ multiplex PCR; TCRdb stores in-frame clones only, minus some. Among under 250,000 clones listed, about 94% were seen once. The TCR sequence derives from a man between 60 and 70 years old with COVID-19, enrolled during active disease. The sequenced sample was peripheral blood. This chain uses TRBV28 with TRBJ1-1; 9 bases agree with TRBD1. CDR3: CASRSGQGNTEAFF. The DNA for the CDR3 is TGTGCCAGCAGATCGGGACAGGGGAACACTGAAGCTTTCTTT. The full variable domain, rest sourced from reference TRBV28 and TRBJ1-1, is DVKVTQSSRYLVKRTGEKVFLECVQDMDHENMFWYRQDPGLGLRLIYFSYDVKMKEKGDIPEGYSVSREKKERFSLILESASTNQTSMYLCASRSGQGNTEAFFGQGTRLTVV.